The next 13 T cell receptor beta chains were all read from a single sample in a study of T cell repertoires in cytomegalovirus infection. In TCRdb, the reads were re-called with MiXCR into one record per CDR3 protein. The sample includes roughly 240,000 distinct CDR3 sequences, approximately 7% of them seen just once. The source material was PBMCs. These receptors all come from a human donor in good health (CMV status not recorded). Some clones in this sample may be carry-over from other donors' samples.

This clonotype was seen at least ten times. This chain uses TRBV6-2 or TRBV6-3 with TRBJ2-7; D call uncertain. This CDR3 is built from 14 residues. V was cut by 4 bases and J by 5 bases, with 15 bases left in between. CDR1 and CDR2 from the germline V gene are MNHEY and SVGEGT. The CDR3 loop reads CASSSLTSLNEQYF. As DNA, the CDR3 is TGTGCCAGCAGTTCTCTCACCAGCCTGAACGAGCAGTACTTC.

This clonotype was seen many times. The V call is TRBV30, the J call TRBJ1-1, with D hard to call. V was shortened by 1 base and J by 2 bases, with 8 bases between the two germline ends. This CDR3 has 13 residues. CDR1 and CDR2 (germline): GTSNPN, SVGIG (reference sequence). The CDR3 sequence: CAWSGDQNTEAFF. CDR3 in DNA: TGTGCCTGGAGTGGGGATCAAAACACTGAAGCTTTCTTT.

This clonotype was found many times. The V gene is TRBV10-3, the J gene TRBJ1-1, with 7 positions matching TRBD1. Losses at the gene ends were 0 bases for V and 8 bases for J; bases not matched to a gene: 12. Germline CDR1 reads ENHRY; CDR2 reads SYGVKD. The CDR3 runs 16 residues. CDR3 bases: TGTGCCATCAGTGAGTCCCACAGTGCCCGGACAGGCGAAGCTTTCTTT. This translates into CAISESHSARTGEAFF.

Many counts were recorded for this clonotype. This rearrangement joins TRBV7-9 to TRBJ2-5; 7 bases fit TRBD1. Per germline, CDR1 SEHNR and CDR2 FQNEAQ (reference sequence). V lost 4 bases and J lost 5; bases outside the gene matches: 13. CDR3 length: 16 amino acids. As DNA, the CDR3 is TGTGCCAGCAGCTGGGAGACAGGGACACCGCGGGAGACCCAGTACTTC. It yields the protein CASSWETGTPRETQYF.

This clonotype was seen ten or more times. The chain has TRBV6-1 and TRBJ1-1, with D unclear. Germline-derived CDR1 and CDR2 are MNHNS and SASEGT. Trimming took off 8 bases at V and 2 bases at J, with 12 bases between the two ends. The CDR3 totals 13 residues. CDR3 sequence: CASQVKSNTEAFF. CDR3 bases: TGTGCCAGCCAAGTAAAGAGTAACACTGAAGCTTTCTTT.

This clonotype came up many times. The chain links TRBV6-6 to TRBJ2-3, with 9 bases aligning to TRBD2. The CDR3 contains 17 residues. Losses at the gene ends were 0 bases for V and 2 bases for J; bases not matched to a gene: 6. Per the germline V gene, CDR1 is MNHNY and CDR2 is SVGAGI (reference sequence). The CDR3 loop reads CASSYSLAGGTTDTQYF. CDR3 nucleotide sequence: TGTGCCAGCAGTTACTCATTGGCGGGGGGGACCACAGATACGCAGTATTTT.

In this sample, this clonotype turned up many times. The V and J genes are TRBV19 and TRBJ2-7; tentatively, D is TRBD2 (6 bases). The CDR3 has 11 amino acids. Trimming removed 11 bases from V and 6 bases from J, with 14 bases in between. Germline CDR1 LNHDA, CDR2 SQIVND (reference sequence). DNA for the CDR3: TGTGCCGCCAAGGGAGGCCGCGAGCAGTACTTC. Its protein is CAAKGGREQYF.

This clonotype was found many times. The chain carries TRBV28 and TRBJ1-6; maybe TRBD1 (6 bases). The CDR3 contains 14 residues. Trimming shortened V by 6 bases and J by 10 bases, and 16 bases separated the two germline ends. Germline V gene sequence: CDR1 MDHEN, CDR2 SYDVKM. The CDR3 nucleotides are TGTGCCAGCAGCCTTAGGGGGAGTGGATCACCCCTCCACTTT. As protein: CASSLRGSGSPLHF.

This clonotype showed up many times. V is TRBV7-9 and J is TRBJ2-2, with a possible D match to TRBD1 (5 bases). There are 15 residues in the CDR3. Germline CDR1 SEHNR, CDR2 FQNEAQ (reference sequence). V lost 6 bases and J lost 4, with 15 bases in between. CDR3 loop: CASRPAGFGTGELFF. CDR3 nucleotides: TGTGCCAGCAGACCCGCAGGGTTCGGCACCGGGGAGCTGTTTTTT. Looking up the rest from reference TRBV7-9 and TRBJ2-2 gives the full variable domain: DTGVSQNPRHKITKRGQNVTFRCDPISEHNRLYWYRQTLGQGPEFLTYFQNEAQLEKSRLLSDRFSAERPKGSFSTLEIQRTEQGDSAMYLCASRPAGFGTGELFFGEGSRLTVL.

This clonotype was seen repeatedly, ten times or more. The CDR3 protein is CASSRSRGNQPQHF. The DNA of the CDR3 is TGTGCCAGCAGTCGGAGCCGGGGCAATCAGCCCCAGCATTTT. The rearrangement links TRBV2 to TRBJ1-5; no reliable D call. CDR3 size: 14 residues. Per the germline V gene, CDR1 is SNHLY and CDR2 is FYNNEI. The V end lost 5 bases, the J end lost 2 bases, and 10 bases lay between the germline ends. The whole variable domain, filled in from reference TRBV2 and TRBJ1-5, reads EPEVTQTPSHQVTQMGQEVILRCVPISNHLYFYWYRQILGQKVEFLVSFYNNEISEKSEIFDDQFSVERPDGSNFTLKIRSTKLEDSAMYFCASSRSRGNQPQHFGDGTRLSIL.

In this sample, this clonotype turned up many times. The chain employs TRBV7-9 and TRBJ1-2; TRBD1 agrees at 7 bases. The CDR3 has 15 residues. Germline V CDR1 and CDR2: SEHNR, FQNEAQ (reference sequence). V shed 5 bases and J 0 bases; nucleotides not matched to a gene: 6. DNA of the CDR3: TGTGCCAGCAGCCAAGGGACAGCGGCTAACTATGGCTACACCTTC. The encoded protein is CASSQGTAANYGYTF.

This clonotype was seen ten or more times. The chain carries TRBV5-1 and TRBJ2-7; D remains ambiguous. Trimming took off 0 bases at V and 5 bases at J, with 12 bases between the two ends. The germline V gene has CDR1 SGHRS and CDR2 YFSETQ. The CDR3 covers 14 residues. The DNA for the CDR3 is TGCGCCAGCAGCTTGGAAGGCACTTGGGACGAGCAGTACTTC. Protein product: CASSLEGTWDEQYF.

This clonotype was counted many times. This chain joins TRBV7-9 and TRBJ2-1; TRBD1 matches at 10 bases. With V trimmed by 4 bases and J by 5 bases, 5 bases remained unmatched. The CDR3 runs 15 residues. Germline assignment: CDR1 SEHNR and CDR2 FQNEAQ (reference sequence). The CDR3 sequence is CASSSGQGDNNEQFF. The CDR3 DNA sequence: TGTGCCAGCAGCTCCGGACAGGGGGACAACAATGAGCAGTTCTTC.